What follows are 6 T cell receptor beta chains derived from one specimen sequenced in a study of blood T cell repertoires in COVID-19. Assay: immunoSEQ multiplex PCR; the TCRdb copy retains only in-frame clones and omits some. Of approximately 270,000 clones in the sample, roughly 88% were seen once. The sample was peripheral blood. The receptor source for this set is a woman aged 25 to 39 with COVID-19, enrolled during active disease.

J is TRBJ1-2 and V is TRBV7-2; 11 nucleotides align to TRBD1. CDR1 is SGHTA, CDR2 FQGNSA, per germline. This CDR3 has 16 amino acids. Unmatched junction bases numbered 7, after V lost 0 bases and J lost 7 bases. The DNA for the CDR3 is TGTGCCAGCAGCTTAGCTGGGACAGGGGGGGTTGTTGGCTACACCTTC. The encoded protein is CASSLAGTGGVVGYTF.

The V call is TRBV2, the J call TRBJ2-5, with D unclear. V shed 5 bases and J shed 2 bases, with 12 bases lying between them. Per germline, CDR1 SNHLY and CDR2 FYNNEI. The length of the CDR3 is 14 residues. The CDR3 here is CASSLDLSQETQYF. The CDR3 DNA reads TGTGCCAGCAGTCTCGACTTGTCACAAGAGACCCAGTACTTC. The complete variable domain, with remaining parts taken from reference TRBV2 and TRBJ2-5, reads EPEVTQTPSHQVTQMGQEVILRCVPISNHLYFYWYRQILGQKVEFLVSFYNNEISEKSEIFDDQFSVERPDGSNFTLKIRSTKLEDSAMYFCASSLDLSQETQYFGPGTRLLVL.

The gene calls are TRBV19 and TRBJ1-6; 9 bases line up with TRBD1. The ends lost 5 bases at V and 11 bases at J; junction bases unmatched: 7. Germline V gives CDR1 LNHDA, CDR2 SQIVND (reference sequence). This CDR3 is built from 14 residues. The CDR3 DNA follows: TGTGCCAGTAGTGGGTCGACAGGGGGGCCACCCCTCCACTTT. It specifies CASSGSTGGPPLHF.

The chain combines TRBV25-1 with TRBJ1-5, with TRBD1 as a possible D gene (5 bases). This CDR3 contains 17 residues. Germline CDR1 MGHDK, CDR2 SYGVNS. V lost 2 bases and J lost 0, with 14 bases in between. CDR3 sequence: CASSEGGEGYSNQPQHF. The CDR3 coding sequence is TGTGCCAGCAGTGAAGGAGGGGAAGGGTATAGCAATCAGCCCCAGCATTTT.

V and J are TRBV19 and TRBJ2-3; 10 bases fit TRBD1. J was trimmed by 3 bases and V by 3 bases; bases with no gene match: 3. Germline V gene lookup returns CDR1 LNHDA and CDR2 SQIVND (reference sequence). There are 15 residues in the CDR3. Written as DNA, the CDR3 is TGTGCCAGTAGTATGGGACAGGGGAGGACAGATACGCAGTATTTT. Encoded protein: CASSMGQGRTDTQYF.

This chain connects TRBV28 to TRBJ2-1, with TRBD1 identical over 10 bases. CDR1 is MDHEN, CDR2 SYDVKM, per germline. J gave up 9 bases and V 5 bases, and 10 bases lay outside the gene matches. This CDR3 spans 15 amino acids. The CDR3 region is CASSLDRGRMGEQFF. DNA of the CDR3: TGTGCCAGCAGTCTAGACAGGGGGCGGATGGGTGAGCAGTTCTTC. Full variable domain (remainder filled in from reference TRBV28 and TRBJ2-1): DVKVTQSSRYLVKRTGEKVFLECVQDMDHENMFWYRQDPGLGLRLIYFSYDVKMKEKGDIPEGYSVSREKKERFSLILESASTNQTSMYLCASSLDRGRMGEQFFGPGTRLTVL.